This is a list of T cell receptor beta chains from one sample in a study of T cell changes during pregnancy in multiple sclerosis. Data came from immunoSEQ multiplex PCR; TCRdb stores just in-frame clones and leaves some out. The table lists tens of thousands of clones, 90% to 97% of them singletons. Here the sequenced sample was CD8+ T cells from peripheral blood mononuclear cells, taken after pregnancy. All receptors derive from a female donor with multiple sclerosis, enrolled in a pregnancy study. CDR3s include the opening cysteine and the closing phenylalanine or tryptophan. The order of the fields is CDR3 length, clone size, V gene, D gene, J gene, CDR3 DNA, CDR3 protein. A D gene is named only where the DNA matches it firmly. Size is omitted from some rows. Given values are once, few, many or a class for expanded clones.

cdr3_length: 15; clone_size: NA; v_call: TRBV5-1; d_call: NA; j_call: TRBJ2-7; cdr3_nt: TGCGCCAGCAGCTTGGAAGGGGGGGCCTCCTACGAGCAGTACTTC; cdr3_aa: CASSLEGGASYEQYF
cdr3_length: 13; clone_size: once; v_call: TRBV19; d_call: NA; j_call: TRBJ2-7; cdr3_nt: TGTGCCAGCCGGGGTCTAAACTTCCACGAGCAGTACTTC; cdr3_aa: CASRGLNFHEQYF
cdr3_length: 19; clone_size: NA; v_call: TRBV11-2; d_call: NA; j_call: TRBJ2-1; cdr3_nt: TGTGCCAGCAGCTTAGGAGGGGGCTCCGGGACTTCAAACTACAATGAGCAGTTCTTC; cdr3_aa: CASSLGGGSGTSNYNEQFF
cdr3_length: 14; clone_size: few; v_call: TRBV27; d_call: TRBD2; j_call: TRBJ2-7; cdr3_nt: TGTGCCAGCAGCTCGGGACTAGCGACCTACGAGCAGTACTTC; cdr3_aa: CASSSGLATYEQYF
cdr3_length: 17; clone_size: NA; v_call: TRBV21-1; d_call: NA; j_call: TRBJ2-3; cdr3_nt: TGTGCCAGCCCTCTCGACAGGGACCCAACCAGCACAGATACGCAGTATTTT; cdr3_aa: CASPLDRDPTSTDTQYF
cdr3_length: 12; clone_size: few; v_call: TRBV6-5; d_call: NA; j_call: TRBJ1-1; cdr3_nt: TGTGCCAGCAGCCCCGGGGGCACTGAAGCTTTCTTT; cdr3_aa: CASSPGGTEAFF
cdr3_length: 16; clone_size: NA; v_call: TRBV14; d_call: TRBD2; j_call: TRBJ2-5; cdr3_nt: TGTGCCAGCAGCCAGATACTAGCGGGAGGAGGGGAGACCCAGTACTTC; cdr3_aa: CASSQILAGGGETQYF
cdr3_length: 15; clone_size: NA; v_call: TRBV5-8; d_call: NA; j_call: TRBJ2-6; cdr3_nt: TGTGCCAGCAGTCAGACAGGTTCTGGGGCCAACGTCCTGACTTTC; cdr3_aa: CASSQTGSGANVLTF
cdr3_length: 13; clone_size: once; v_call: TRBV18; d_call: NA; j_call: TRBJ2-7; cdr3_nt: TGTGCCAGCTCACCAGGCACCTCCTACGAGCAGTACTTC; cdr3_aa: CASSPGTSYEQYF
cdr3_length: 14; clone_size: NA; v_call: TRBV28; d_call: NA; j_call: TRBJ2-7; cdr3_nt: TGTGCCAGCAGTTTCTCGGACGGAGGCTACGAGCAGTACTTC; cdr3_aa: CASSFSDGGYEQYF
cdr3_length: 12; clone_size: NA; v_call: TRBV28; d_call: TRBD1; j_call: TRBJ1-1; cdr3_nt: TGTGCCAGCATTCTACAGGGGACTGAAGCTTTCTTT; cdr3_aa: CASILQGTEAFF